This T cell receptor (beta chain) was recovered during a study of Graves' ophthalmopathy and Graves' hyperthyroidism. Amplification from RNA transcripts yielded the TCR beta CDR3 regions. The first round was an RT-PCR with HTBI primers, and the second round was a multiplex PCR. TCRdb reprocessed the multiplex PCR reads via MiXCR and lists one record per CDR3 protein. This table has 660,000 or so distinct CDR3 sequences, 35% to 45% appearing once. The CDR3 has 15 amino acids. Per germline, CDR1 SEHNR and CDR2 FQNEAQ (reference sequence). With 1 base removed from V and 4 bases from J, the gap between germline ends came to 10 bases.

The source of this sequence is an adult man with Graves' ophthalmopathy. The chain links TRBV7-9 to TRBJ2-2; D uncertain. Sequencing was performed on peripheral blood. CDR3 in amino acids: CASSLGWSGTGELFF. CDR3 DNA sequence: TGTGCCAGCAGCTTAGGCTGGTCCGGCACCGGGGAGCTGTTTTTT.